The clone carrying this T cell receptor beta chain was recorded once. Indicated time point: baseline, week 1 (first vaccination visit). Treatment: pre-vaccination baseline after standard-of-care therapy. This sample was taken from a study of a mutant IDH1 vaccine in newly diagnosed glioma. Looking at the study overall: Treated patients had a mean age of around 40 years and a sex split that was roughly 60% male and 37.5% female.

The assay was immunoSEQ multiplex PCR, and TCRdb's table has in-frame clones only and misses some. The sample holds about 66,000 clones, 65% to 90% seen once. This specimen was PBMCs, taken from a glioma patient treated with radiotherapy, temozolomide or both. The clonotype comes from a man aged 25-45 years with glioma.

The CDR3 DNA sequence: TGTGCCAGGGTCGGGGAGCTGTTTTTT. It encodes CARVGELFF. The gene calls are TRBV6-4 and TRBJ2-2; no definite D call. The V gene lost 9 bases and the J gene lost 7 bases, with 3 bases spanning the gap. The CDR3 consists of 9 residues. CDR1 and CDR2 (germline): MRHNA, SNTAGT.